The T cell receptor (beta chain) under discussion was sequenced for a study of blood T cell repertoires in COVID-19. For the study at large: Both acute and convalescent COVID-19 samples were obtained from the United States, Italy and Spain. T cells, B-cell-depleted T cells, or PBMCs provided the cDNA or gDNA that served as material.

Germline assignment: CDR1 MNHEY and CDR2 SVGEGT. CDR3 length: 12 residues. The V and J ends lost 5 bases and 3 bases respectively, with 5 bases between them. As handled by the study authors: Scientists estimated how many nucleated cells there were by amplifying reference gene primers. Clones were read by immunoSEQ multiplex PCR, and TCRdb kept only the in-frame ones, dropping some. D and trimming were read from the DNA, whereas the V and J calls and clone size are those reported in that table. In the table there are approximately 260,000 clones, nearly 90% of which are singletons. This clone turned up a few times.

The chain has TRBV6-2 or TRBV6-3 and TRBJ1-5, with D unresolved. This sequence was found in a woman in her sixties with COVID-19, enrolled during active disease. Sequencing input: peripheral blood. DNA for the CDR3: TGTGCCAGCAGTGAGCCCAATCAGCCCCAGCATTTT. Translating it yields CASSEPNQPQHF.